This T cell receptor (beta chain) originates from a study of blood T cell repertoires in COVID-19. At the level of the study: In each case, the material was cDNA or gDNA derived from T cells, B-cell-depleted T cells, or PBMCs.

Method: immunoSEQ multiplex PCR; TCRdb's copy keeps in-frame clones and lacks some. This sample has fewer than 350,000 clones; roughly 89% occur once, and the top ten carry 3% to 4.5%. CDR1 and CDR2 from the germline V gene are MNHEY and SMNVEV (reference sequence). J was trimmed by 0 bases and V by 4 bases; bases with no gene match: 10. This CDR3 spans 17 amino acids. The rearrangement joins TRBV27 to TRBJ2-3; TRBD1 matches 7 bases. The source material was peripheral blood. The source is a woman aged 60 to 75 with COVID-19, enrolled during active disease. CDR3: CASSSNNRGTSTDTQYF. The DNA for the CDR3 is TGTGCCAGCAGTTCAAATAACAGGGGAACTAGCACAGATACGCAGTATTTT.